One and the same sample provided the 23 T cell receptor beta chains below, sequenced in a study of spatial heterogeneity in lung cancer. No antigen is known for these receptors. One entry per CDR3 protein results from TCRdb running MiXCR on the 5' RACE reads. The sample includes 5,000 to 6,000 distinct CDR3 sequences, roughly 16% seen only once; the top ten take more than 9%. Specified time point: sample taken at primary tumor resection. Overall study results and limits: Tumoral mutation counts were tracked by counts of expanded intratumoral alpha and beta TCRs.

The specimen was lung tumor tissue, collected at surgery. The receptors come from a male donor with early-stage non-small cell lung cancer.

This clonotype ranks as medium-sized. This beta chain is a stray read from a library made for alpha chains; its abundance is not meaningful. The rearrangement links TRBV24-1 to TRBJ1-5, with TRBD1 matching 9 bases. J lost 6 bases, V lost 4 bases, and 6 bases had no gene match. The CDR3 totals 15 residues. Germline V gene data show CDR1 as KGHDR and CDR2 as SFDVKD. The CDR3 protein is CATSETGQGSQPQHF. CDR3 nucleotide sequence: TGTGCCACCAGTGAAACGGGACAGGGAAGTCAGCCCCAGCATTTT.

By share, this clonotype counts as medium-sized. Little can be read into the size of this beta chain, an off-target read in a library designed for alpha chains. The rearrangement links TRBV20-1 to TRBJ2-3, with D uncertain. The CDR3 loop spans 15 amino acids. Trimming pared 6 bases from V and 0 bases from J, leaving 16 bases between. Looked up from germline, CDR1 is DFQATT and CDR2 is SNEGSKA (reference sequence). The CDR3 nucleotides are TGCAGTGCACCAACCCCAACCTCTAGCACAGATACGCAGTATTTT. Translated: CSAPTPTSSTDTQYF.

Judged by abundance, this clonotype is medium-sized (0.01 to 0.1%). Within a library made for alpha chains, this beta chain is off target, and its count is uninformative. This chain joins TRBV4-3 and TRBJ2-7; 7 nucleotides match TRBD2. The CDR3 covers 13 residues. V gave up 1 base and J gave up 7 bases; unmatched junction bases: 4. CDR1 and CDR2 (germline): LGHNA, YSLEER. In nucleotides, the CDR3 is TGCGCCAGCAGCCAAGCCGGGGGGAGGGAGCAGTACTTC. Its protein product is CASSQAGGREQYF.

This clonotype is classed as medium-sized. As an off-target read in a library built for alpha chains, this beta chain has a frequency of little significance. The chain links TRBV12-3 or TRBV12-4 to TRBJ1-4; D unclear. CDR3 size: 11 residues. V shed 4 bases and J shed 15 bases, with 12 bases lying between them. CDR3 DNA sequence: TGTGCCAGCAGTTCCGGAGAAAGGATGTTTTTT. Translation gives CASSSGERMFF.

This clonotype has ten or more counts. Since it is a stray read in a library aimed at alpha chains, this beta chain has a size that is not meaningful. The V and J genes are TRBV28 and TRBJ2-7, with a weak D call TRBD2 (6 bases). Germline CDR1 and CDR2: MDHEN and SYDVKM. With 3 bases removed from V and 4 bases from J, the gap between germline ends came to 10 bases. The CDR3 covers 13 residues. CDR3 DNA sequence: TGTGCCAGCAGTTTTGCGGGGCTTTACGAGCAGTACTTC. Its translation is CASSFAGLYEQYF.

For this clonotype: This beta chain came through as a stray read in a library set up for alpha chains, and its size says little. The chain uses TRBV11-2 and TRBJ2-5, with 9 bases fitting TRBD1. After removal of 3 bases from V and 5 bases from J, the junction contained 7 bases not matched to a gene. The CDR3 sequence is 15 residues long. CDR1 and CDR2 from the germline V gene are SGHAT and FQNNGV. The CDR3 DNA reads TGTGCCAGCAGCTTTGGACAGGGGAAATTGGAGACCCAGTACTTC. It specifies CASSFGQGKLETQYF.

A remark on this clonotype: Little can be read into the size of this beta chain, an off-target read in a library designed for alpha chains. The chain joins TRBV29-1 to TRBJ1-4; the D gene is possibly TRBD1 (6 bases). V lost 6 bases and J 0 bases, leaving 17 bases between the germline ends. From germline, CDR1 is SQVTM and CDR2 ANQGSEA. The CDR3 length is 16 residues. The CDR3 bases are TGCAGCGTCTTGCGGGCAGGGGACACAACTAATGAAAAACTGTTTTTT. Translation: CSVLRAGDTTNEKLFF.

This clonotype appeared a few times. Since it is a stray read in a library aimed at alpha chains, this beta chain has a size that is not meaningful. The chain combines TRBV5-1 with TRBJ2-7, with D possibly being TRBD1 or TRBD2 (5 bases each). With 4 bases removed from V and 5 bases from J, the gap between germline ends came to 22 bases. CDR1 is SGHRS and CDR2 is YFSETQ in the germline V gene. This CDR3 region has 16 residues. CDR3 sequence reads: CASSSRTSRGENEQYF. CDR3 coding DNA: TGCGCCAGCAGCAGTCGCACGTCGAGGGGCGAAAACGAGCAGTACTTC. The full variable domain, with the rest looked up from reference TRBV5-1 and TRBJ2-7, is KAGVTQTPRYLIKTRGQQVTLSCSPISGHRSVSWYQQTPGQGLQFLFEYFSETQRNKGNFPGRFSGRQFSNSRSEMNVSTLELGDSALYLCASSSRTSRGENEQYFGPGTRLTVT.

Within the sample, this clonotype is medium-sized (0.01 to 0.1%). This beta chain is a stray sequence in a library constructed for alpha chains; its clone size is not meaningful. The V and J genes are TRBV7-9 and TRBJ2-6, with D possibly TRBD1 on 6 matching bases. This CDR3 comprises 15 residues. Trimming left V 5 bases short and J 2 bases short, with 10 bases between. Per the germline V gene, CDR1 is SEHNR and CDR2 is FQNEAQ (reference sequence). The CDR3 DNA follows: TGTGCCAGCAGCCTCAGGGGAGCTGGGGCCAACGTCCTGACTTTC. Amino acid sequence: CASSLRGAGANVLTF. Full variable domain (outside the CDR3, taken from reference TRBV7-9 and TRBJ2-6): DTGVSQNPRHKITKRGQNVTFRCDPISEHNRLYWYRQTLGQGPEFLTYFQNEAQLEKSRLLSDRFSAERPKGSFSTLEIQRTEQGDSAMYLCASSLRGAGANVLTFGAGSRLTVL.

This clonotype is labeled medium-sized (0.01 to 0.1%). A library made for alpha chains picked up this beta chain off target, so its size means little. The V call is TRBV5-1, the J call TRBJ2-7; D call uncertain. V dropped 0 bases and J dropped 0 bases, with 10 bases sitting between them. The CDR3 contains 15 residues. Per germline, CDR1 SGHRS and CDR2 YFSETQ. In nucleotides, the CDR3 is TGCGCCAGCAGCTTGGGGGCTAGGAGCTCCTACGAGCAGTACTTC. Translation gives CASSLGARSSYEQYF.

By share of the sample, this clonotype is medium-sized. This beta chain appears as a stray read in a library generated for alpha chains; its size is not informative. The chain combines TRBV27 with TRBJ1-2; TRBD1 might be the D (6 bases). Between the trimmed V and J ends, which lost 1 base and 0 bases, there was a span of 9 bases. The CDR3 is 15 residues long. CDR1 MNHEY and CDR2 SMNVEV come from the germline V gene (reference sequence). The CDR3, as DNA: TGTGCCAGCAGTTTATTGTCAGGGGCTAACTATGGCTACACCTTC. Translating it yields CASSLLSGANYGYTF.

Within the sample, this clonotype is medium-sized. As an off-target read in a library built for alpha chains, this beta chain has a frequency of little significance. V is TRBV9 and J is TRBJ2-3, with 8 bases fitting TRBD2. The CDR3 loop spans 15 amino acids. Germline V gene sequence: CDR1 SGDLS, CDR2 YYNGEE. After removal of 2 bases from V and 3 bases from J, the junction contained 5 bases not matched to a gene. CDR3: CASSVSGRGTDTQYF. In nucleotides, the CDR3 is TGTGCCAGCAGCGTGAGCGGGAGAGGAACAGATACGCAGTATTTT.

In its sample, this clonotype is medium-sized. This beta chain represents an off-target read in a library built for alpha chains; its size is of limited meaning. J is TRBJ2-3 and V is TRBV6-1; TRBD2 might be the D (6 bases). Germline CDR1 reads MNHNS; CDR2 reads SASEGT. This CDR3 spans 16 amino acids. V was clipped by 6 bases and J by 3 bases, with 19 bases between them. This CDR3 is CASSPLTRSQTDTQYF. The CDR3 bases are TGTGCCAGCAGCCCCCTGACTAGGTCTCAGACAGATACGCAGTATTTT.

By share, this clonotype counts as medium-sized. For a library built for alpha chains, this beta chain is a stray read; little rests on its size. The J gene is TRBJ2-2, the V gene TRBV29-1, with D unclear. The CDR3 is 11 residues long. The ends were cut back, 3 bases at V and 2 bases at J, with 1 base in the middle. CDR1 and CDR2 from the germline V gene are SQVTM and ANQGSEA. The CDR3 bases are TGCAGCGTTGACAACACCGGGGAGCTGTTTTTT. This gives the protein CSVDNTGELFF.

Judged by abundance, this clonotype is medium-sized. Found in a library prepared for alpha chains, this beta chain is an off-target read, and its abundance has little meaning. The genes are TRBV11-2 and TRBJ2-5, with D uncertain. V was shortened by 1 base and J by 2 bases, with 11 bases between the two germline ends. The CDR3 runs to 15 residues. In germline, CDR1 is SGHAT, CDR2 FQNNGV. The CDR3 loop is CASSLVDGVQETQYF. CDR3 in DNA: TGTGCCAGCAGCTTAGTGGACGGAGTTCAAGAGACCCAGTACTTC. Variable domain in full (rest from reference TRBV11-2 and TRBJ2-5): EAGVAQSPRYKIIEKRQSVAFWCNPISGHATLYWYQQILGQGPKLLIQFQNNGVVDDSQLPKDRFSAERLKGVDSTLKIQPAKLEDSAVYLCASSLVDGVQETQYFGPGTRLLVL.

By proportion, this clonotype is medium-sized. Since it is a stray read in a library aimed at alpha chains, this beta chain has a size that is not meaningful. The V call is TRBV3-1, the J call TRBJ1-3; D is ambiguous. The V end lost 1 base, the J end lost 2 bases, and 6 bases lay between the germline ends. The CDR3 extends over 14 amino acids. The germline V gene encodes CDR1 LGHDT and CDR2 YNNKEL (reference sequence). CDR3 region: CASSQGRAGNTIYF. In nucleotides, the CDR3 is TGTGCCAGCAGCCAAGGGAGGGCTGGAAACACCATATATTTT.

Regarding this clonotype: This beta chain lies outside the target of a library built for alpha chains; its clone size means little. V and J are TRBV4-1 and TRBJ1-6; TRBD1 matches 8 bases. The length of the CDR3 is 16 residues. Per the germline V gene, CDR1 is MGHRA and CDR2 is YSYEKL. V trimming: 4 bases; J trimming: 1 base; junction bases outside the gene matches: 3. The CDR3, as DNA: TGCGCCAGCAGCCGCACAGGGGGTTCCTATAATTCACCCCTCCACTTT. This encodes CASSRTGGSYNSPLHF.

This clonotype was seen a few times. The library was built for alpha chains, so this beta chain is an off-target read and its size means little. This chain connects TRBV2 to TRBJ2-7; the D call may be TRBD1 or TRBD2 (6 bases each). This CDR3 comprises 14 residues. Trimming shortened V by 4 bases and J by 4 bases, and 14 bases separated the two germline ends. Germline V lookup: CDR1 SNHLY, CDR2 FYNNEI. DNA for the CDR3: TGTGCCAGCAGTGTACTGCAGGGGACTTACGAGCAGTACTTC. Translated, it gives CASSVLQGTYEQYF.

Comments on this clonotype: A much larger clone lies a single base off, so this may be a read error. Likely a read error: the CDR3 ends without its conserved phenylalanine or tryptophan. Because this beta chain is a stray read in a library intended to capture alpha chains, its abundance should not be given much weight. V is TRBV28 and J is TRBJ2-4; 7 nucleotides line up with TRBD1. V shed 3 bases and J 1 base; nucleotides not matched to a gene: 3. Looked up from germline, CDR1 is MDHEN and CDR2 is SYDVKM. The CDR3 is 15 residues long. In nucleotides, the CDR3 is TGTGCCAGCAGTTTCCAACAGGGGGCCAAAAACATTCAGTACTCC. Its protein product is CASSFQQGAKNIQYS.

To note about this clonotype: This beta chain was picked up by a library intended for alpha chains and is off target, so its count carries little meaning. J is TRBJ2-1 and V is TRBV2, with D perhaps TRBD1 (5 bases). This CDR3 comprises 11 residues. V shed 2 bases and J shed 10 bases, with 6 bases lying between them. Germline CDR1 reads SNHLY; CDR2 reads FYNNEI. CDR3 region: CASSERGEQFF. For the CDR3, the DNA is TGTGCCAGCAGTGAAAGGGGAGAGCAGTTCTTC.

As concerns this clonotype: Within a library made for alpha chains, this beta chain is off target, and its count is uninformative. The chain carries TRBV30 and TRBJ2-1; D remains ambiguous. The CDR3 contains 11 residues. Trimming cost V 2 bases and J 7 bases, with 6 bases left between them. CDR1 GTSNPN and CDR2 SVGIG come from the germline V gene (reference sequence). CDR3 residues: CAWSTMNEQFF. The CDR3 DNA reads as TGTGCCTGGAGTACCATGAATGAGCAGTTCTTC.

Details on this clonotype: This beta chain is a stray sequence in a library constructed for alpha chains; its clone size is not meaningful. Written as DNA, the CDR3 is TGTGCCAGCAGCCGCCTTTCGCGGACTAGCTCCTACGAGCAGTACTTC. Translated, it gives CASSRLSRTSSYEQYF. V usage is TRBV3-1 and J usage is TRBJ2-7; 7 positions agree with TRBD2. The J segment lost 0 bases and the V segment lost 4 bases, leaving 9 bases of the junction unmatched. CDR3 size: 16 residues. Germline CDR1 reads LGHDT; CDR2 reads YNNKEL (reference sequence).

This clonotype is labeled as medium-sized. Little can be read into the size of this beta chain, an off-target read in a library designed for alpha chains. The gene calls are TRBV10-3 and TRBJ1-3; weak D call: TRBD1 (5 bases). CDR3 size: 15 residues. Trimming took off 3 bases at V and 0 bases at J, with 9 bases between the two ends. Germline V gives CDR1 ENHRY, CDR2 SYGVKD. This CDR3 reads CAISDRDSSGNTIYF. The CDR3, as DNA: TGTGCCATCAGTGATCGCGACAGCTCTGGAAACACCATATATTTT.